The rows below give T cell receptor beta chains drawn from one sample of a study of vaccination effects on CD4 cells after COVID-19. The table came from immunoSEQ multiplex PCR; TCRdb's copy has only in-frame clones and leaves some out. In the table there are 50,000 to 65,000 clones, more than 70% of which are singletons. These receptors' targets are unknown. This specimen was CD4+ T cells from PBMCs cultured with HCoV-229E spike peptides, taken after COVID-19 vaccination. Receptors originate from a human donor who received a COVID-19 vaccine. CDR3s include the opening cysteine and the closing phenylalanine or tryptophan. A D gene is named only where the DNA matches it firmly. The size entry is marked missing in some rows and otherwise reads once, few, many or a size class.

j_call v_call d_call clone_size cdr3_aa cdr3_nt
TRBJ2-5 TRBV24-1 . . CATSASPQETQYF TGTGCCACCAGTGCCAGCCCACAAGAGACCCAGTACTTC
TRBJ1-1 TRBV24-1 . . CATKGREEAQTPGAAEAFF TGTGCCACCAAGGGCAGGGAAGAGGCACAGACCCCCGGCGCTGCTGAAGCTTTCTTT
TRBJ2-5 TRBV29-1 TRBD1 . CSVAGTGEIQETQYF TGCAGCGTCGCCGGGACAGGAGAAATCCAAGAGACCCAGTACTTC
TRBJ1-5 TRBV18 TRBD1 few CASSGTGSHQPQHF TGTGCCAGCTCAGGGACAGGGAGTCATCAGCCCCAGCATTTT
TRBJ2-6 TRBV6-1 . . CASSASAPTSGANVLTF TGTGCCAGCAGTGCGTCAGCGCCCACTTCTGGGGCCAACGTCCTGACTTTC
TRBJ2-3 TRBV9 . . CASSLRVSTDTQYF TGTGCCAGCAGCCTCAGGGTTAGCACAGATACGCAGTATTTT
TRBJ2-4 TRBV5-6 TRBD2 . CASSWRFSGALENIQYF TGTGCCAGCAGCTGGAGGTTCAGCGGGGCCTTAGAAAACATTCAGTACTTC
TRBJ1-2 TRBV7-3 TRBD1 . CASSWGDSNYGYTF TGTGCCAGCAGCTGGGGGGACAGCAACTATGGCTACACCTTC
TRBJ1-1 TRBV5-1 . . CASSYSGEGTEAFF TGCGCCAGCAGCTATTCGGGGGAGGGCACTGAAGCTTTCTTT
TRBJ1-2 TRBV6-5 . . CASSSWGKPPYGYTF TGTGCCAGCAGCTCATGGGGCAAACCACCCTATGGCTACACCTTC
TRBJ2-1 TRBV28 . . CASSFGLATYNEQFF TGTGCCAGCAGTTTCGGTCTGGCTACCTACAATGAGCAGTTCTTC
TRBJ1-2 TRBV5-1 . . CASSSGQTEVYGYTF TGCGCCAGCAGCTCCGGACAGACCGAAGTATATGGCTACACCTTC
TRBJ1-3 TRBV12-5 . . CASGGDDTIYF TGTGCTAGTGGAGGGGATGACACCATATATTTT
TRBJ2-2 TRBV24-1 . . CATSDFSQVGTGELFF TGTGCCACCAGTGATTTCTCGCAGGTTGGCACCGGGGAGCTGTTTTTT
TRBJ1-1 TRBV6-5 . once CASSPGQLNTEAFF TGTGCCAGCAGTCCCGGACAGCTGAACACTGAAGCTTTCTTT
TRBJ1-2 TRBV30 . . CAWSPGRYGYTF TGTGCCTGGAGTCCAGGGCGCTATGGCTACACCTTC
TRBJ2-1 TRBV11-2 . . CASSYYGGPPNAYNEQFF TGTGCCAGCAGCTATTACGGGGGGCCGCCGAATGCCTACAATGAGCAGTTCTTC
TRBJ1-5 TRBV5-1 TRBD1 few CASSLMTGENQPQHF TGCGCCAGCAGCTTGATGACAGGGGAGAATCAGCCCCAGCATTTT
TRBJ2-3 TRBV3-1/TRBV3-2 TRBD2 . CASSHSGGNTDTQYF TGTGCCAGCAGCCATAGCGGGGGGAACACAGATACGCAGTATTTT
TRBJ1-1 TRBV24-1 . . CATSDSGTGEAFF TGTGCCACCAGTGATTCCGGGACGGGAGAAGCTTTCTTT
TRBJ1-5 TRBV12-1 . . CASSLAGQPSQPQHF TGTGCCAGCAGTTTGGCCGGACAGCCGTCTCAACCCCAGCATTTT
TRBJ2-1 TRBV11-3 TRBD2 . CASSLRSSGDNEQFF TGTGCCAGCAGCTTACGGTCTAGCGGGGACAATGAGCAGTTCTTC
TRBJ2-3 TRBV27 . few CATSGTGITDTQYF TGTGCCACCTCCGGGACTGGAATCACAGATACGCAGTATTTT
TRBJ2-3 TRBV7-3 . . CASSSYTDTQYF TGTGCCAGCAGCTCCTACACAGATACGCAGTATTTT
TRBJ1-2 TRBV6-5 TRBD1 . CASYGTGVSNYGYTF TGTGCGAGCTACGGGACAGGGGTTTCTAACTATGGCTACACCTTC
TRBJ2-3 TRBV19 . . CASSIGGPTDTQYF TGTGCCAGTAGTATAGGAGGACCCACAGATACGCAGTATTTT
TRBJ1-5 TRBV28 TRBD1 . CASRTTGGRPQHF TGTGCCAGCAGAACGACAGGGGGGCGGCCCCAGCATTTT
TRBJ2-5 TRBV7-2 . few CASSLAGGAPQYF TGTGCCAGCAGCTTAGCGGGGGGGGCACCTCAGTACTTC
TRBJ1-2 TRBV10-3 TRBD1 . CAIISDRGSNYGYTF TGTGCCATCATTAGCGACAGGGGGTCAAACTATGGCTACACCTTC
TRBJ2-5 TRBV27 TRBD1 . CASRPGQGRETQYF TGTGCCAGCCGTCCGGGACAGGGGCGGGAGACCCAGTACTTC
TRBJ2-6 TRBV6-1 . . CASSERISGANVLTF TGTGCCAGCAGTGAAAGGATATCCGGGGCCAACGTCCTGACTTTC
TRBJ1-5 TRBV24-1 . . CATSGVGLGNQPQHF TGTGCCACCAGTGGGGTGGGGCTGGGCAATCAGCCCCAGCATTTT
TRBJ1-1 TRBV7-2 . . CASSPYLNTEAFF TGTGCCAGCAGCCCCTATCTGAACACTGAAGCTTTCTTT
TRBJ2-5 TRBV2 TRBD2 . CASSTGTRGETQYF TGTGCCAGCAGTACCGGGACTAGGGGTGAGACCCAGTACTTC
TRBJ1-3 TRBV7-8 . few CASRQGAGNTIYF TGTGCCAGCAGACAGGGTGCCGGAAACACCATATATTTT
TRBJ2-6 TRBV5-1 . . CASSMTIRSGANVLTF TGCGCCAGCAGCATGACTATCCGCTCTGGGGCCAACGTCCTGACTTTC
TRBJ1-1 TRBV4-1 . once CASSQTGTNTEAFF TGCGCCAGCAGCCAAACCGGTACGAACACTGAAGCTTTCTTT
TRBJ2-5 TRBV18 . . CASSPTSGQETQYF TGTGCCAGCTCACCGACCAGCGGTCAAGAGACCCAGTACTTC
TRBJ1-2 TRBV10-1 . . CASNPASLPTGYTF TGCGCCAGCAACCCGGCGAGTCTTCCCACCGGCTACACCTTC
TRBJ1-6 TRBV10-1 . . CASCSDSYNSPLHF TGCGCCAGCTGCTCGGACAGTTATAATTCACCCCTCCACTTT
TRBJ2-3 TRBV5-5 . few CASSPDATVDTQYF TGTGCCAGCAGCCCCGATGCCACAGTGGATACGCAGTATTTT
TRBJ2-5 TRBV6-4 . . CASQERETQYF TGTGCCAGCCAAGAGCGGGAGACCCAGTACTTC
TRBJ2-3 TRBV6-5 . . CASTTPGATDTQYF TGTGCCAGCACCACTCCGGGAGCCACAGATACGCAGTATTTT
TRBJ1-1 TRBV7-7 . . CASSLAPNTEAFF TGTGCCAGCAGCTTAGCCCCGAACACTGAAGCTTTCTTT
TRBJ1-1 TRBV18 . . CASSPQGPNTEAFF TGTGCCAGCTCACCCCAGGGTCCGAACACTGAAGCTTTCTTT
TRBJ2-4 TRBV11-2 . . CASSLGSGFPAKNIQYF TGTGCCAGCAGCTTAGGGTCAGGGTTTCCAGCCAAAAACATTCAGTACTTC
TRBJ2-6 TRBV6-2/TRBV6-3 . once CASSYSRGSGAPGANVLTF TGTGCCAGCAGTTACTCGAGAGGAAGTGGGGCCCCTGGGGCCAACGTCCTGACTTTC
TRBJ1-1 TRBV5-1 . . CASSLVTGGNTEAFF TGCGCCAGCAGCTTGGTAACTGGGGGGAACACTGAAGCTTTCTTT
TRBJ2-5 TRBV6-5 . . CASSRGLYQETQYF TGTGCCAGCAGCAGGGGACTGTACCAAGAGACCCAGTACTTC
TRBJ2-4 TRBV19 . . CASSMWDPTIAKNIQYF TGTGCCAGTAGTATGTGGGACCCAACAATAGCCAAAAACATTCAGTACTTC
TRBJ1-1 TRBV28 . few CASSLASDGMNTEAFF TGTGCCAGCAGTTTGGCCTCAGACGGCATGAACACTGAAGCTTTCTTT
TRBJ2-1 TRBV5-4 TRBD1 . CASSPTGQGPENEQFF TGTGCCAGCAGCCCAACGGGACAGGGGCCAGAGAATGAGCAGTTCTTC
TRBJ1-1 TRBV9 . . CASSPAGGLSTEAFF TGTGCCAGCAGCCCCGCCGGGGGCTTAAGTACTGAAGCTTTCTTT
TRBJ1-1 TRBV24-1 TRBD1 . CATRDRPNTEAFF TGTGCCACCAGGGACAGGCCGAACACTGAAGCTTTCTTT
TRBJ2-3 TRBV5-1 TRBD1 . CASSYLGQGNTDTQYF TGCGCCAGCAGCTACCTGGGACAGGGTAACACAGATACGCAGTATTTT